The source of this TCR beta chain is a study of technical replicates of blood from several donors. TCRdb's table, derived via immunoSEQ multiplex PCR, lists solely in-frame clones and lacks some. The sample comprises some 70,000 clones, around 91% of which are singletons, and 0.35% to 0.45% rests with the top ten. This clone was detected once. Germline loops: CDR1 MGHRA, CDR2 YSYEKL. The germline V and J ends were trimmed by 2 bases and 2 bases, with 13 bases remaining between them. CDR3 size: 16 residues. The receptor was isolated from a human donor in good health. The chain employs TRBV4-1 and TRBJ2-1; weak D call: TRBD2 (6 bases). The sample comprised T cells isolated from PBMCs. DNA for the CDR3: TGCGCCAGCAGCCAATCCCATAGCGGAACCTACAATGAGCAGTTCTTC. Protein: CASSQSHSGTYNEQFF.